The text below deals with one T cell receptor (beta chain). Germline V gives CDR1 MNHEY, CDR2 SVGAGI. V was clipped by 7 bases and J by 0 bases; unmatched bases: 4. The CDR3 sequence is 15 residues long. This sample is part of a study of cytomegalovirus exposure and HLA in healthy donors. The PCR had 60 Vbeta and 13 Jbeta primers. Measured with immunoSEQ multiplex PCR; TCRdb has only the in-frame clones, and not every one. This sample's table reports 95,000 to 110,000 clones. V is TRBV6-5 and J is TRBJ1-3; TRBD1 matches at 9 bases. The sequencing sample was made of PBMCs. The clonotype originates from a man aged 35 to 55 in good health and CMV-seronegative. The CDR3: CASTRQGDSGNTIYF. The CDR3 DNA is TGTGCCAGCACCCGACAGGGGGACTCTGGAAACACCATATATTTT.